Shown below are 26 T cell receptor beta chains from a single sample sequenced in a study of beta chain features in type 1 diabetes. The study reverse transcribed the entire isolated RNA, so it sequenced expressed TCRB transcripts. The protocol was immunoSEQ multiplex PCR, while the TCRdb copy is restricted to in-frame clones and leaves out a portion. This repertoire shows roughly 350,000 clones, roughly 11% found once; its top ten account for around 0.015%. Specimen: naive CD4+ T cells from blood. These receptors were taken from a woman younger than 45 in good health.

In this sample, this clone turned up a few times. The chain employs TRBV28 and TRBJ2-5, with TRBD2 identical over 8 bases. This CDR3 region has 15 residues. V lost 7 bases, J lost 2 bases, and 9 bases stayed unmatched. Germline-derived CDR1 and CDR2 are MDHEN and SYDVKM. CDR3 in DNA: TGTGCCAGCACCCCGCGGGGGGCATTGCAAGAGACCCAGTACTTC. Residues: CASTPRGALQETQYF.

This clone was found a few times. V and J are TRBV5-4 and TRBJ2-7, with TRBD1 identical over 7 bases. V trimming: 4 bases; J trimming: 0 bases; junction bases outside the gene matches: 4. Per germline, CDR1 SGHNT and CDR2 YYREEE (reference sequence). This CDR3 comprises 14 residues. In DNA form, the CDR3 reads TGTGCCAGCAGCCCAGGGGGAGTCTCCTACGAGCAGTACTTC. Translation: CASSPGGVSYEQYF.

This clone was seen more than once but under ten times. The rearrangement uses TRBV28 and TRBJ2-1, with a tentative D call TRBD2 (5 bases). V lost 3 bases to trimming and J lost 12 bases, with 15 bases between them. Per the germline V gene, CDR1 is MDHEN and CDR2 is SYDVKM. CDR3 size: 13 residues. The CDR3 sequence is CASSFDGGSGQFF. The CDR3 DNA is TGTGCCAGCAGTTTTGATGGAGGATCAGGGCAGTTCTTC.

The chain uses TRBV19 and TRBJ2-7; 8 bases line up with TRBD1. This CDR3 contains 14 residues. The junction had 7 bases not matched to a gene; V was cut back by 3 bases and J by 6 bases. Germline CDR1 is LNHDA and CDR2 is SQIVND (reference sequence). The CDR3 loop reads CASSMTGELGEQYF. For the CDR3, the DNA is TGTGCCAGTAGTATGACAGGGGAGCTCGGCGAGCAGTACTTC.

About this clone: An end of the junction does not agree with germline; a read error may underlie this. V is TRBV7-7 and J is TRBJ2-5; D is undetermined. The CDR3 is 14 residues long. Germline CDR1 reads SSHAT; CDR2 reads FNYEAQ (reference sequence). This CDR3 reads CASSLGAAKETQYF. CDR3 nucleotide sequence: TGTGCTAGCAGCTTAGGCGCGGCGAAAGAGACCCAGTACTTC.

This clone was seen more than once but under ten times. The rearrangement uses TRBV28 and TRBJ2-7; weak D call: TRBD2 (5 bases). The CDR3 has 14 residues. Trimming pared 6 bases from V and 2 bases from J, leaving 14 bases between. CDR1 and CDR2 (germline): MDHEN, SYDVKM. The CDR3 DNA is TGTGCCAGCAGGGCCGGTCGGGGTGCCTACGAGCAGTACTTC. This gives the protein CASRAGRGAYEQYF.

This clone came up a few times. This rearrangement joins TRBV30 to TRBJ2-7, with 10 bases that match TRBD1. CDR1 and CDR2 (germline): GTSNPN, SVGIG (reference sequence). There are 14 residues in the CDR3. V shed 1 base and J 7 bases; nucleotides not matched to a gene: 7. The CDR3 coding sequence is TGTGCCTGGAGTGCCCGGGACAGGGGACGGGAGCAGTACTTC. This gives the protein CAWSARDRGREQYF.

The chain employs TRBV28 and TRBJ1-4; D is possibly TRBD1 (6 bases). The CDR3 is made up of 14 amino acids. V was clipped by 6 bases and J by 8 bases, with 16 bases between them. In germline, CDR1 is MDHEN, CDR2 SYDVKM. CDR3 sequence: CASSRGDIQEKLFF. In DNA form, the CDR3 reads TGTGCCAGCAGCCGAGGGGACATCCAGGAAAAACTGTTTTTT.

As to this clone: This specimen includes other DNA sequences encoding the same CDR3. This chain uses TRBV18 with TRBJ2-7; TRBD1 is a possible D gene (6 bases). The CDR3 is made up of 14 amino acids. CDR1 and CDR2 (germline): KGHSH, LQKENI. The germline V and J ends were trimmed by 4 bases and 2 bases, with 12 bases remaining between them. The CDR3 DNA sequence: TGTGCCAGCTCACGGGGGCAGGGCACCTACGAGCAGTACTTC. It codes for CASSRGQGTYEQYF.

This clone was seen a handful of times. The CDR3 DNA follows: TGTGCCACCAGCGCTCGGGACAGGGTCTACGAGCAGTACTTC. Translated, it gives CATSARDRVYEQYF. V usage is TRBV15 and J usage is TRBJ2-7; TRBD1 agrees at 9 bases. This CDR3 spans 14 amino acids. The germline CDR1 and CDR2 sequences are LNHNV and YYDKDF (reference sequence). V was pared by 5 bases and J by 3 bases, with 5 bases of the junction left unmatched.

This clone was counted only a few times. The chain is built from TRBV7-9 and TRBJ2-5; the D gene is possibly TRBD2 (6 bases). Germline V lookup: CDR1 SEHNR, CDR2 FQNEAQ (reference sequence). The CDR3 length is 17 residues. V lost 0 bases and J 5 bases, leaving 19 bases between the germline ends. CDR3 nucleotides: TGTGCCAGCAGCTTAGCGGTAACAAGCGGGCCCCCCGAGACCCAGTACTTC. The encoded protein is CASSLAVTSGPPETQYF.

The J gene is TRBJ2-7, the V gene TRBV30; 9 positions agree with TRBD1. This CDR3 has 15 residues. Trimming cost V 2 bases and J 0 bases; bases outside gene matches: 5. Looked up from germline, CDR1 is GTSNPN and CDR2 is SVGIG (reference sequence). CDR3 bases: TGTGCCTGGAGTATCACAGGGGGCCTCTCCTACGAGCAGTACTTC. It specifies CAWSITGGLSYEQYF.

The table lists this clone with a few counts. The rearrangement links TRBV10-3 to TRBJ2-7; TRBD1 matches 8 bases. J lost 0 bases, V lost 0 bases, and 4 bases had no gene match. CDR1 and CDR2 from the germline V gene are ENHRY and SYGVKD. The CDR3 is 16 amino acids. CDR3 in DNA: TGTGCCATCAGTGAGTCCCTAACAGGGGGCTCCTACGAGCAGTACTTC. This translates into CAISESLTGGSYEQYF.

V is TRBV10-3 and J is TRBJ2-2; weak D call: TRBD2 (6 bases). This CDR3 is 14 amino acids long. V was pared by 7 bases and J by 5 bases, with 14 bases between. CDR1 is ENHRY, CDR2 SYGVKD, per germline. The CDR3 nucleotides are TGTGCCATCAATGGAGGGCCCCTAACCGGGGAGCTGTTTTTT. It is translated as CAINGGPLTGELFF.

V usage is TRBV5-1 and J usage is TRBJ2-7; tentatively, D is TRBD2 (6 bases). V was cut by 5 bases and J by 7 bases, with 16 bases left in between. This CDR3 contains 13 residues. Germline V gene data show CDR1 as SGHRS and CDR2 as YFSETQ. The CDR3 DNA reads as TGCGCCAGCAGGCCTTCGGGAGCACAGGAGCAGTACTTC. Translation: CASRPSGAQEQYF.

The CDR3 region has the DNA TGCGCCAGCAGCCAAGATAGTGTGGACGGGAGTTACGAGCAGTACTTC. Its translation is CASSQDSVDGSYEQYF. The chain carries TRBV4-3 and TRBJ2-7; the D gene is possibly TRBD2 (6 bases). Germline V gene data show CDR1 as LGHNA and CDR2 as YSLEER. The CDR3 is 16 amino acids. Trimming pared 0 bases from V and 4 bases from J, leaving 16 bases between.

This clone turned up a few times. The CDR3: CASSLDRAGANVLTF. The CDR3 nucleotides are TGTGCCAGCAGTTTGGACAGGGCTGGGGCCAACGTCCTGACTTTC. The chain employs TRBV28 and TRBJ2-6; 8 bases are shared with TRBD1. There are 15 residues in the CDR3. V shed 3 bases, J shed 2 bases, and the junction held 0 bases outside the gene matches. The germline CDR1 and CDR2 sequences are MDHEN and SYDVKM.

This clone was detected a few times. The gene calls are TRBV30 and TRBJ2-1; 7 bases fit TRBD1. CDR3 length: 14 residues. The junction had 10 bases not matched to a gene; V was cut back by 3 bases and J by 8 bases. Per the germline V gene, CDR1 is GTSNPN and CDR2 is SVGIG (reference sequence). CDR3 protein: CAWRLGTEVYEQFF. In DNA, the CDR3 is TGTGCCTGGAGGTTGGGGACAGAGGTTTATGAGCAGTTCTTC. Looking up the rest from reference TRBV30 and TRBJ2-1 gives the full variable domain: SQTIHQWPATLVQPVGSPLSLECTVEGTSNPNLYWYRQAAGRGLQLLFYSVGIGQISSEVPQNLSASRPQDRQFILSSKKLLLSDSGFYLCAWRLGTEVYEQFFGPGTRLTVL.

V and J are TRBV30 and TRBJ2-7, with D perhaps TRBD1 (6 bases). Trimming took 2 bases from V and 6 from J, leaving 11 bases between them. The CDR3 loop spans 12 amino acids. The V gene's germline CDR1 is GTSNPN and CDR2 SVGIG (reference sequence). CDR3 bases: TGTGCCTGGAGTCCACAGGGCCTCGAGCAGTACTTC. Translation gives CAWSPQGLEQYF. Drawing the rest from reference TRBV30 and TRBJ2-7, the complete variable domain is SQTIHQWPATLVQPVGSPLSLECTVEGTSNPNLYWYRQAAGRGLQLLFYSVGIGQISSEVPQNLSASRPQDRQFILSSKKLLLSDSGFYLCAWSPQGLEQYFGPGTRLTVT.

This clone occurred a few times. The rearrangement joins TRBV15 to TRBJ2-1, with a possible D match to TRBD1 (6 bases). Germline CDR1 LNHNV, CDR2 YYDKDF (reference sequence). CDR3 length: 15 residues. Trimming stripped 0 bases from V and 2 bases from J, with 8 bases between. The CDR3 DNA is TGTGCCACCAGCAGAGATCAGGGGACCTACAATGAGCAGTTCTTC. Encoded protein: CATSRDQGTYNEQFF.

V usage is TRBV9 and J usage is TRBJ2-3; D possibly corresponds to TRBD1 (5 bases). The germline V gene encodes CDR1 SGDLS and CDR2 YYNGEE. The CDR3 is made up of 15 amino acids. V gave up 4 bases and J gave up 1 base, with 13 bases separating them. CDR3 in DNA: TGTGCCAGCAGCCTTAGGGGCCTTCGCACAGATACGCAGTATTTT. This sequence encodes CASSLRGLRTDTQYF. The whole variable domain, filled in from reference TRBV9 and TRBJ2-3, reads DSGVTQTPKHLITATGQRVTLRCSPRSGDLSVYWYQQSLDQGLQFLIQYYNGEERAKGNILERFSAQQFPDLHSELNLSSLELGDSALYFCASSLRGLRTDTQYFGPGTRLTVL.

The gene calls are TRBV28 and TRBJ1-2; perhaps TRBD1 as D (5 bases). The CDR3 sequence is 12 residues long. In germline, CDR1 is MDHEN, CDR2 SYDVKM. V was trimmed by 3 bases and J by 9 bases, leaving 11 bases between them. This CDR3 is CASSLAGKSYTF. In DNA form, the CDR3 reads TGTGCCAGCAGTTTGGCAGGGAAGAGCTACACCTTC.

The genes are TRBV29-1 and TRBJ2-1, with 11 bases fitting TRBD2. This CDR3 spans 14 amino acids. Trimming cost V 7 bases and J 5 bases; bases outside gene matches: 7. Germline assignment: CDR1 SQVTM and CDR2 ANQGSEA. DNA for the CDR3: TGCAGCGCCAACCGACTAGCGGGAAACAATGAGCAGTTCTTC. The encoded protein is CSANRLAGNNEQFF.

The chain joins TRBV7-9 to TRBJ2-2; 8 bases fit TRBD1. The CDR3 consists of 16 residues. Germline CDR1 and CDR2: SEHNR and FQNEAQ (reference sequence). V lost 5 bases to trimming and J lost 1 base; unmatched junction nucleotides: 6. The DNA of the CDR3 is TGTGCCAGCAGCCGACGACAGGGGCAGAACACCGGGGAGCTGTTTTTT. Translating gives CASSRRQGQNTGELFF.

This chain uses TRBV19 with TRBJ1-5; D is possibly TRBD1 (5 bases). Germline V CDR1 and CDR2: LNHDA, SQIVND (reference sequence). V was shortened by 5 bases and J by 8 bases, with 16 bases between the two germline ends. This CDR3 has 14 residues. CDR3 protein: CASSSSGRAEPQHF. The CDR3 DNA is TGTGCCAGTAGTTCATCAGGGAGGGCTGAGCCCCAGCATTTT.

This clone turned up a few times. This rearrangement joins TRBV11-3 to TRBJ2-1; the match to TRBD2 covers 7 bases. V lost 1 base to trimming and J lost 8 bases; unmatched junction nucleotides: 5. CDR1 is SGHNT, CDR2 YENEEA, per germline. The CDR3 is 14 amino acids. The CDR3 region has the DNA TGTGCCAGCAGCTTAGTTGGGGGGGTCGATGAGCAGTTCTTC. It is translated as CASSLVGGVDEQFF.